The 32 T cell receptor beta chains below come from one sample, sequenced in a study of T cells in Graves' hyperthyroidism and ophthalmopathy. From RNA transcripts, TCR beta CDR3 regions were amplified. Using the HTBI primer set, a first-round RT-PCR was run on the TCR CDR3. TCRdb redid the calling of the multiplex PCR reads with MiXCR, one entry per CDR3 protein. Among 200,000 to 250,000 distinct CDR3 sequences listed, almost 25% were seen once. The sample consisted of blood. These TCRs come from a woman aged 40 to 49 with Graves' ophthalmopathy.

The sample holds many counts of this clonotype. The CDR3 reads CASRFQSEAFF. CDR3 sequence (DNA): TGTGCCAGCAGGTTTCAGTCTGAAGCTTTCTTT. This rearrangement joins TRBV28 to TRBJ1-1, with unresolved D. V was clipped by 6 bases and J by 6 bases, with 8 bases between them. Germline V gene lookup returns CDR1 MDHEN and CDR2 SYDVKM. The CDR3 runs to 11 residues.

This clonotype appeared many times. This chain connects TRBV19 to TRBJ1-1; D remains unclear. Germline V gene sequence: CDR1 LNHDA, CDR2 SQIVND (reference sequence). Trimming cost V 2 bases and J 1 base, with 11 bases left between them. This CDR3 region has 15 residues. CDR3 amino acids: CASSIFVRPNTEAFF. The CDR3 DNA follows: TGTGCCAGTAGTATATTCGTCAGGCCGAACACTGAAGCTTTCTTT.

A word on this clonotype: At one of its ends the junction is not consistent with the germline gene, which may arise from a read error. The CDR3 coding sequence is TGTGCCAGCAGCTTATCAGGGACAGAGGGCAGCGAGACCCTGTACTTC. It translates to CASSLSGTEGSETLYF. This chain uses TRBV7-2 with TRBJ2-5; 7 positions agree with TRBD1. Looked up from germline, CDR1 is SGHTA and CDR2 is FQGNSA. The CDR3 is made up of 16 amino acids.

There are many counts of this clonotype. This rearrangement joins TRBV5-1 to TRBJ2-2; D unclear. The V end lost 4 bases, the J end lost 4 bases, and 8 bases lay between the germline ends. The CDR3 loop spans 13 amino acids. Germline assignment: CDR1 SGHRS and CDR2 YFSETQ. The CDR3 loop reads CASSGVATGELFF. Here the CDR3 DNA reads TGCGCCAGCAGCGGCGTGGCCACCGGGGAGCTGTTTTTT.

V gene TRBV12-3 or TRBV12-4 combines with J gene TRBJ2-7; D is possibly TRBD2 (5 bases). V shed 7 bases and J shed 6 bases, with 10 bases lying between them. CDR3 length equals 11 residues. The CDR3 here is CASKLSGEQYF. CDR3 nucleotides: TGTGCCAGCAAGCTGAGCGGCGAGCAGTACTTC.

The table lists this clonotype with many counts. This chain links TRBV27 with TRBJ2-7; D is unresolved. The CDR3 totals 15 residues. Germline CDR1 is MNHEY and CDR2 is SMNVEV (reference sequence). V was shortened by 5 bases and J by 7 bases, with 21 bases between the two germline ends. CDR3 residues: CASSETPAQFGEQYF. The CDR3 DNA follows: TGTGCCAGCAGTGAGACTCCCGCCCAATTTGGGGAGCAGTACTTC.

The rearrangement uses TRBV27 and TRBJ2-5, with 9 bases that match TRBD1. The germline CDR1 and CDR2 sequences are MNHEY and SMNVEV (reference sequence). J gave up 5 bases and V 5 bases, and 6 bases lay outside the gene matches. The CDR3 sequence is 14 residues long. CDR3 DNA sequence: TGTGCCAGCAGTGGAAACAGGGGGCTGGAGACCCAGTACTTC. It translates to CASSGNRGLETQYF.

This clonotype was detected ten times or more. The chain is built from TRBV4-2 and TRBJ2-5; D is unresolved. V shed 0 bases and J shed 4 bases, with 9 bases lying between them. CDR1 and CDR2 from the germline V gene are LGHNA and YNFKEQ. The CDR3 spans 14 residues. In DNA, the CDR3 is TGTGCCAGCAGCCAAGAGAGCGACGTAGAGACCCAGTACTTC. Translating it yields CASSQESDVETQYF.

CDR3 in amino acids: CASSQGVLYEQYF. CDR3 DNA: TGTGCCAGCAGTCAGGGGGTACTTTACGAGCAGTACTTC. This chain joins TRBV6-1 and TRBJ2-7, with 7 nucleotides matching TRBD1. This CDR3 contains 13 residues. Germline CDR1 MNHNS, CDR2 SASEGT. Trimming took 5 bases from V and 4 from J; bases not matched to a gene: 5.

This clonotype was seen many times. The chain carries TRBV29-1 and TRBJ1-3; possible D gene TRBD1, 5 bases. Trimming took 5 bases from V and 0 from J, leaving 17 bases between them. The CDR3 runs 16 residues. Germline assignment: CDR1 SQVTM and CDR2 ANQGSEA. The DNA of the CDR3 is TGCAGCGTTCTGAGCTGGGACTCACGCTCTGGAAACACCATATATTTT. Translating it yields CSVLSWDSRSGNTIYF.

This clonotype has a count of ten or more. The rearrangement links TRBV7-8 to TRBJ2-7; 11 bases line up with TRBD2. J was trimmed by 6 bases and V by 1 base; bases with no gene match: 5. CDR1 and CDR2 (germline): SGHVS, FQNEAQ. The CDR3 covers 15 residues. DNA of the CDR3: TGTGCCAGCAGCTTAGGGGGACTAGCGGTGCGCGAGCAGTACTTC. It specifies CASSLGGLAVREQYF.

In this sample, this clonotype turned up a few times. The chain joins TRBV6-1 to TRBJ2-7, with unresolved D. The CDR3 sequence is 15 residues long. The germline V gene encodes CDR1 MNHNS and CDR2 SASEGT. Trimming stripped 5 bases from V and 1 base from J, with 15 bases between. CDR3 sequence reads: CASSRSHRPSYEQYF. Written as DNA, the CDR3 is TGTGCCAGCAGTCGAAGCCACAGACCGTCCTACGAGCAGTACTTC.

In the case of this clonotype: A much larger clone sits a single nucleotide away, making a read error possible. The V gene is TRBV3-1, the J gene TRBJ1-1; no reliable D call. The CDR3 runs to 13 residues. V was trimmed by 2 bases and J by 6 bases, leaving 10 bases between them. Germline CDR1 and CDR2: LGHDT and YNNKEL (reference sequence). The CDR3 sequence: CASSQIQIAEAFF. CDR3 nucleotides: TGTGCCAGCAGCCAAATACAGATCGCTGAAGCTTTCTTT.

The gene calls are TRBV10-3 and TRBJ1-2, with 8 bases identical to TRBD1. V lost 10 bases, J lost 4 bases, and 17 bases stayed unmatched. The CDR3 totals 16 residues. Germline assignment: CDR1 ENHRY and CDR2 SYGVKD. The DNA for the CDR3 is TGTGCCACCTTCGGAGGGGGACAGGCTCTGGGCTATGGCTACACCTTC. Translated, it gives CATFGGGQALGYGYTF.

This clonotype was detected only a few times. The chain links TRBV30 to TRBJ1-5; 10 nucleotides align to TRBD1. V shed 3 bases, J shed 0 bases, and the junction held 8 bases outside the gene matches. Germline CDR1 and CDR2: GTSNPN and SVGIG (reference sequence). The CDR3 length is 17 residues. The CDR3 sequence is CAWSRDRGPYSNQPQHF. Here the CDR3 DNA reads TGTGCCTGGAGCCGGGACAGGGGTCCGTATAGCAATCAGCCCCAGCATTTT.

In its sample, this clonotype was seen many times. The chain uses TRBV27 and TRBJ1-5, with D possibly being TRBD1 (5 bases). CDR3 length: 15 residues. Germline V lookup: CDR1 MNHEY, CDR2 SMNVEV (reference sequence). V was trimmed by 0 bases and J by 2 bases, leaving 8 bases between them. For the CDR3, the DNA is TGTGCCAGCAGTTTATCGTTAGGGGGCAATCAGCCCCAGCATTTT. Translation: CASSLSLGGNQPQHF.

There are many counts of this clonotype. The chain links TRBV6-1 to TRBJ1-5, with D perhaps matching TRBD1 (5 bases). The CDR3 is 16 amino acids. Deletions cut 7 bases from V and 0 bases from J, with 16 bases between. CDR1 is MNHNS, CDR2 SASEGT, per germline. CDR3 protein: CASISQAVGSNQPQHF. CDR3 nucleotides: TGTGCCAGCATCTCACAGGCAGTCGGTAGCAATCAGCCCCAGCATTTT.

In this sample, this clonotype turned up many times. The V gene is TRBV24-1, the J gene TRBJ2-7; the D is unclear. The CDR3 loop spans 13 amino acids. Trimming shortened V by 0 bases and J by 9 bases, and 11 bases separated the two germline ends. CDR1 is KGHDR and CDR2 is SFDVKD in the germline V gene. CDR3 protein: CATSDLLGIVQYF. The DNA for the CDR3 is TGTGCCACCAGTGATTTGCTTGGAATCGTGCAGTACTTC.

This clonotype was found many times. The chain has TRBV6-1 and TRBJ2-7; D might be TRBD1 (6 bases). Germline V gene data show CDR1 as MNHNS and CDR2 as SASEGT. Trimming shortened V by 6 bases and J by 6 bases, and 15 bases separated the two germline ends. CDR3 length: 13 residues. This CDR3 is CASSQYMGAEQYF. CDR3 DNA sequence: TGTGCCAGCAGCCAATACATGGGGGCCGAGCAGTACTTC.

This clonotype occurred many times. The CDR3 bases are TGTGCCAGCTCACCACCTAATAGCGGAGAATACGAGCAGTACTTC. Its protein product is CASSPPNSGEYEQYF. The rearrangement uses TRBV18 and TRBJ2-7; D is possibly TRBD2 (6 bases). This CDR3 is built from 15 residues. Trimming pared 0 bases from V and 4 bases from J, leaving 13 bases between. CDR1 KGHSH and CDR2 LQKENI come from the germline V gene. Drawing the rest from reference TRBV18 and TRBJ2-7, the complete variable domain is NAGVMQNPRHLVRRRGQEARLRCSPMKGHSHVYWYRQLPEEGLKFMVYLQKENIIDESGMPKERFSAEFPKEGPSILRIQQVVRGDSAAYFCASSPPNSGEYEQYFGPGTRLTVT.

This clonotype appeared many times. A much larger clone lies one base from this, so it may be a read error. This sequence joins TRBV7-2 and TRBJ2-5; 10 bases fit TRBD2. V lost 5 bases and J lost 5; bases outside the gene matches: 11. The CDR3 totals 16 residues. Germline V gives CDR1 SGHTA, CDR2 FQGNSA. The CDR3 sequence is CASSPRASGRRETQYF. The CDR3 nucleotides are TGTGCCAGCAGCCCCCGGGCTAGCGGGAGAAGGGAGACCCAGTACTTC.

The chain couples TRBV28 to TRBJ2-7, with 8 bases fitting TRBD2. Trimming took 6 bases from V and 6 from J; bases not matched to a gene: 7. This CDR3 is built from 13 residues. CDR1 is MDHEN and CDR2 is SYDVKM in the germline V gene. The CDR3, as DNA: TGTGCCAGCAGCGGGGGGGCCCCTCTCGAGCAGTACTTC. As protein: CASSGGAPLEQYF.

At least ten counts were recorded for this clonotype. The rearrangement uses TRBV6-5 and TRBJ1-2; D may be TRBD1 (5 bases). The CDR3 has 13 residues. Looked up from germline, CDR1 is MNHEY and CDR2 is SVGAGI. V lost 6 bases, J lost 4 bases, and 12 bases lay in between. CDR3: CASSLDNGYGYTF. The CDR3 bases are TGTGCCAGCAGCTTGGACAACGGCTATGGCTACACCTTC.

As to this clonotype: A much larger clone lies a single base off, so this may be a read error. The chain employs TRBV5-8 and TRBJ1-1, with D possibly TRBD1 on 6 matching bases. The CDR3 is 14 residues long. Trimming left V 3 bases short and J 7 bases short, with 16 bases between. CDR1 and CDR2 (germline): SGHTS, YDEGEE. The CDR3 DNA is TGTGCCAGCAGCTATGGGGGCCTAAGTATTGAAGCTTTCTTT. Residues: CASSYGGLSIEAFF.

This clonotype is a singleton in its sample. The V call is TRBV30, the J call TRBJ2-7; a possible D gene is TRBD2 (5 bases). Germline V gene lookup returns CDR1 GTSNPN and CDR2 SVGIG (reference sequence). The CDR3 contains 14 residues. V lost 2 bases and J lost 2, with 13 bases in between. Written as DNA, the CDR3 is TGTGCCTGGAGTCCCTCCCGGGGAACCTACGAGCAGTACTTC. The encoded protein is CAWSPSRGTYEQYF.

This clonotype showed up many times. The chain employs TRBV18 and TRBJ1-1; possibly TRBD1 for D (5 bases). V lost 2 bases, J lost 1 base, and 8 bases lay in between. Looked up from germline, CDR1 is KGHSH and CDR2 is LQKENI. CDR3 length: 14 amino acids. The CDR3 DNA is TGTGCCAGCTCACCATTGGGGCCGAACACTGAAGCTTTCTTT. The encoded protein is CASSPLGPNTEAFF.

At least ten counts were recorded for this clonotype. The CDR3 DNA follows: TGTGCCAGCAGCGCGAGGGACAGGGGCTCAGGGCCCAATCAGCCCCAGCATTTT. It encodes CASSARDRGSGPNQPQHF. This chain connects TRBV9 to TRBJ1-5; 10 positions agree with TRBD1. This CDR3 region has 18 residues. V shed 3 bases and J 3 bases; nucleotides not matched to a gene: 12. The germline gives CDR1 SGDLS, CDR2 YYNGEE.

The V call is TRBV9, the J call TRBJ2-7; the D call may be TRBD1 or TRBD2 (6 bases each). Germline V gives CDR1 SGDLS, CDR2 YYNGEE. Trimming left V 5 bases short and J 3 bases short, with 18 bases between. This CDR3 spans 15 amino acids. The CDR3 here is CASSNPGASVYEQYF. The CDR3 DNA reads as TGTGCCAGCAGTAACCCGGGGGCTAGCGTCTACGAGCAGTACTTC.

V gene TRBV6-1 combines with J gene TRBJ2-7, with D uncertain. The V end was cut by 6 bases, the J end by 0 bases, with 9 bases between. Per the germline V gene, CDR1 is MNHNS and CDR2 is SASEGT. The CDR3 spans 13 residues. This CDR3 is CASRIGFSYEQYF. The CDR3 DNA reads as TGTGCCAGCAGGATCGGGTTCTCCTACGAGCAGTACTTC.

There are many counts of this clonotype. The chain combines TRBV2 with TRBJ2-5; 10 positions match TRBD2. This CDR3 has 15 residues. In germline, CDR1 is SNHLY, CDR2 FYNNEI. Losses at the gene ends were 6 bases for V and 2 bases for J; bases not matched to a gene: 6. The chain's CDR3 is CASRGRLAGQETQYF. For the CDR3, the DNA is TGTGCCAGCAGGGGGCGACTAGCGGGTCAAGAGACCCAGTACTTC.

Notes on this clonotype: It may be a read error: a sequence one base away is much more abundant. The rearrangement links TRBV6-5 to TRBJ1-2, with 8 bases fitting TRBD1. Germline V gene lookup returns CDR1 MNHEY and CDR2 SVGAGI. The CDR3 extends over 15 amino acids. With V trimmed by 2 bases and J by 3 bases, 5 bases remained unmatched. CDR3 region: CASSYGRGRDYGYTF. The CDR3 nucleotides are TGTGCCAGCAGTTACGGCAGGGGGCGCGACTATGGCTACACCTTC.

This clonotype was recorded only once. The CDR3 sequence is CASSYSSGGAENTEAFF. DNA of the CDR3: TGTGCCAGCAGTTACTCGTCAGGGGGCGCGGAAAACACTGAAGCTTTCTTT. The chain links TRBV6-5 to TRBJ1-1; 8 bases fit TRBD1. The germline CDR1 and CDR2 sequences are MNHEY and SVGAGI. The CDR3 loop spans 17 amino acids. Trimming took 0 bases from V and 2 from J; bases not matched to a gene: 8.